Sequencing of this TCR beta chain was carried out in a study of Ad26.COV2.S vaccination and SARS-CoV-2 variants. This CDR3 has 15 residues. V was pared by 8 bases and J by 4 bases, with 10 bases of the junction left unmatched. Germline V gives CDR1 MDHEN, CDR2 SYDVKM. Sequencing used immunoSEQ multiplex PCR; TCRdb keeps in-frame clones, though not all of them. The repertoire includes 510,000 or so clones, around 88% of them detected once, and roughly 13% sits in the top ten. Treatment meaning: around 19 received Ad26.COV2.S at low or high dose, single or two shots; about 5 received placebo; per-sample allocation not given. Vaccine and placebo recipients were sampled on day 63 after the first injection. It was an adult aged 18-55 years in Boston who was the donor. The vaccine delivered Wuhan-strain SARS-CoV-2 spike through an Ad26 vector. For this clone: Antigen: not known.

The study's findings and limits: Responses of spike-specific T cells (both CD8+ and CD4+) reportedly showed substantial breadth after vaccination. People given the vaccine had a wider spike-specific TCR breadth than placebo recipients did.

The sequence was collected from a person aged 18-60 years who received the Ad26.COV2.S COVID-19 vaccine or a placebo. The sequenced sample was peripheral blood, obtained in a trial of Ad26.COV2.S vaccine versus placebo. The chain couples TRBV28 to TRBJ1-1; 10 nucleotides match TRBD1. This CDR3 is CASAPTGGVFTEAFF. The CDR3 DNA reads as TGTGCCAGCGCCCCGACAGGGGGCGTTTTCACTGAAGCTTTCTTT.